The next 30 T cell receptor beta chains were all read from a single sample in a study of HIV-infected children after antiretroviral therapy interruption. Unique molecular identifiers were included in an RNA-based 3' RACE TCR library. TCRdb re-called the 3' RACE reads with MiXCR, one entry per CDR3 protein. Among about 83,000 distinct CDR3 sequences listed, under 8% were seen once. The treatment here: PENTA 11 planned treatment interruption arm or continuous ART arm. This sample comprised CD45RA+ CD4+ T cells from PBMCs, pooled from several time points, obtained from a donor given antiretroviral therapy, either interrupted or continuous. Described subset: naive CD4+ CD45RA+ CD45RO- T cells. Receptors originate from a pool of human donors with HIV.

This clonotype was detected ten times or more. The chain carries TRBV10-3 and TRBJ2-1; 8 nucleotides align to TRBD2. The V and J ends lost 3 bases and 0 bases, in that order; junction bases with no gene match: 7. The CDR3 length is 17 residues. Germline V lookup: CDR1 ENHRY, CDR2 SYGVKD. The CDR3 sequence: CAISERAGDFSYNEQFF. Here the CDR3 DNA reads TGTGCCATCAGTGAACGAGCGGGGGACTTCTCCTACAATGAGCAGTTCTTC.

The V gene is TRBV11-1, the J gene TRBJ1-1, with TRBD1 matching over 7 bases. Trimming took 5 bases from V and 4 from J; bases not matched to a gene: 4. This CDR3 comprises 13 residues. Germline V gives CDR1 SGHAT, CDR2 FQDESV (reference sequence). The CDR3 bases are TGTGCCAGCAGCAGCCGACAGGGCACTGAAGCTTTCTTT. Residues: CASSSRQGTEAFF.

The V call is TRBV6-1, the J call TRBJ2-7; TRBD1 matches at 10 bases. V dropped 6 bases and J dropped 5; count of bases not matched to a gene: 4. Germline V gene sequence: CDR1 MNHNS, CDR2 SASEGT. The length of the CDR3 is 13 residues. The CDR3 loop reads CASRRTGGNEQYF. CDR3 nucleotides: TGTGCCAGCAGACGGACAGGGGGGAACGAGCAGTACTTC.

The table lists this clonotype with many counts. V usage is TRBV6-5 and J usage is TRBJ2-1, with D possibly being TRBD2 (7 bases). V lost 0 bases to trimming and J lost 5 bases, with 11 bases between them. The CDR3 length is 15 residues. Germline CDR1 and CDR2: MNHEY and SVGAGI. This CDR3 reads CASSYSTGGNNEQFF. The CDR3 DNA reads as TGTGCCAGCAGTTACTCAACGGGGGGCAACAATGAGCAGTTCTTC.

Ten or more counts support this clonotype. The chain links TRBV24-1 to TRBJ2-1; tentative D call: TRBD1 (6 bases). V was clipped by 4 bases and J by 7 bases, with 10 bases between them. Germline CDR1 reads KGHDR; CDR2 reads SFDVKD. This CDR3 spans 13 amino acids. The CDR3 here is CATSEYDRNEQFF. The CDR3 DNA sequence: TGTGCCACCAGTGAATACGACAGGAATGAGCAGTTCTTC.

The CDR3 region is CATTDSTYEQYF. CDR3 nucleotide sequence: TGCGCCACCACGGACAGCACCTACGAGCAGTACTTC. V and J are TRBV10-2 and TRBJ2-7, with D tentatively TRBD1 (6 bases). The CDR3 is made up of 12 amino acids. In germline, CDR1 is WSHSY, CDR2 SAAADI. Deletions cut 10 bases from V and 2 bases from J, with 12 bases between.

This clonotype was counted at least ten times. V and J are TRBV19 and TRBJ2-6; D remains ambiguous. CDR3 length: 16 residues. V lost 0 bases and J 0 bases, leaving 6 bases between the germline ends. CDR1 and CDR2 from the germline V gene are LNHDA and SQIVND (reference sequence). Here the CDR3 reads CASSIDRSSGANVLTF. CDR3 coding DNA: TGTGCCAGTAGTATAGACCGTAGCTCTGGGGCCAACGTCCTGACTTTC.

Ten or more counts support this clonotype. The chain employs TRBV24-1 and TRBJ2-3, with D perhaps TRBD2 (7 bases). The CDR3 has 15 residues. CDR1 and CDR2 from the germline V gene are KGHDR and SFDVKD. With 5 bases removed from V and 1 base from J, the gap between germline ends came to 12 bases. CDR3 coding DNA: TGTGCCACCAGTGTGTGGGGGGGCGGCACAGATACGCAGTATTTT. Its translation: CATSVWGGGTDTQYF.

The chain links TRBV6-2 or TRBV6-3 to TRBJ1-5; D is undetermined. V was trimmed by 7 bases and J by 4 bases, leaving 11 bases between them. The CDR3 covers 13 residues. CDR1 is MNHEY and CDR2 is SVGEGT in the germline V gene. In nucleotides, the CDR3 is TGTGCCAGCATCCCTTCAGGAAATCAGCCCCAGCATTTT. Its protein product is CASIPSGNQPQHF.

The rearrangement links TRBV5-6 to TRBJ1-2; 7 bases fit TRBD1. Trimming took 1 base from V and 8 from J; bases not matched to a gene: 8. CDR3 length: 14 residues. CDR1 and CDR2 from the germline V gene are SGHDT and YYEEEE. CDR3 sequence reads: CASSLPGTVPGYTF. The CDR3 nucleotides are TGTGCCAGCAGCTTGCCTGGGACAGTCCCCGGCTACACCTTC.

This clonotype was picked up many times. The genes are TRBV19 and TRBJ1-6, with D hard to call. The CDR3 loop spans 15 amino acids. The V gene lost 3 bases and the J gene lost 13 bases, with 19 bases spanning the gap. From germline, CDR1 is LNHDA and CDR2 SQIVND (reference sequence). The CDR3 nucleotides are TGTGCCAGTAGTATTGGACGGAGCCTGGGAATTCCCCTCCACTTT. Amino acid sequence: CASSIGRSLGIPLHF.

The chain couples TRBV12-3 or TRBV12-4 to TRBJ2-5, with D maybe TRBD2 (5 bases). V lost 3 bases and J lost 6, with 14 bases in between. The CDR3 extends over 14 amino acids. The CDR3 loop reads CASSLENNGKTQYF. CDR3 coding DNA: TGTGCCAGCAGTTTGGAAAACAACGGGAAGACCCAGTACTTC.

This chain connects TRBV7-4 to TRBJ1-1; D is unresolved. With 3 bases removed from V and 1 base from J, the gap between germline ends came to 9 bases. Germline V lookup: CDR1 SGHVT, CDR2 SQSDAQ. The CDR3 loop spans 14 amino acids. CDR3 protein: CASSFDPPNTEAFF. The CDR3 DNA follows: TGTGCCAGCAGCTTTGATCCCCCGAACACTGAAGCTTTCTTT.

This clonotype was counted many times. The V call is TRBV12-5, the J call TRBJ1-6; D might be TRBD1 (5 bases). V was pared by 4 bases and J by 5 bases, with 18 bases between. This CDR3 contains 17 residues. Germline V lookup: CDR1 LGHNT, CDR2 FRNRAP. CDR3 nucleotides: TGTGCTAGTGGTTCGGGACTTCTAGGCGGAAATAATTCACCCCTCCACTTT. It codes for CASGSGLLGGNNSPLHF.

This clonotype was seen a handful of times. The chain uses TRBV7-1 and TRBJ2-5; D could derive from TRBD1 or TRBD2 (5 bases each). TRBV7-1 falls under the ORF class, with uncertain function. The V and J ends lost 3 bases and 2 bases respectively, with 10 bases between them. The CDR3 is 14 residues long. The CDR3 loop reads CASSSGTTQETQYF. The CDR3 nucleotides read TGTGCCAGCAGCTCCGGGACGACTCAAGAGACCCAGTACTTC.

At least ten counts were recorded for this clonotype. The rearrangement joins TRBV5-1 to TRBJ2-7; D is uncertain. Germline lookup yields CDR1 SGHRS and CDR2 YFSETQ. The CDR3 has 12 residues. V lost 4 bases, J lost 7 bases, and 12 bases lay in between. The DNA of the CDR3 is TGCGCCAGCAGCCCGACGATAGGGGAGCAGTACTTC. Amino acids: CASSPTIGEQYF. The whole variable domain, filled in from reference TRBV5-1 and TRBJ2-7, reads KAGVTQTPRYLIKTRGQQVTLSCSPISGHRSVSWYQQTPGQGLQFLFEYFSETQRNKGNFPGRFSGRQFSNSRSEMNVSTLELGDSALYLCASSPTIGEQYFGPGTRLTVT.

This clonotype was found many times. The rearrangement links TRBV12-3 or TRBV12-4 to TRBJ1-1, with D hard to call. The V and J ends lost 3 bases and 2 bases respectively, with 7 bases between them. The length of the CDR3 is 13 residues. The DNA of the CDR3 is TGTGCCAGCAGTTTCTTCATAAACACTGAAGCTTTCTTT. Amino acids: CASSFFINTEAFF.

This clonotype was counted only a few times. The chain uses TRBV11-2 and TRBJ2-7; D not certain. The germline CDR1 and CDR2 sequences are SGHAT and FQNNGV. Trimming took 2 bases from V and 3 from J, leaving 11 bases between them. The CDR3 runs to 14 residues. In nucleotides, the CDR3 is TGTGCCAGCAGCTTAAATAGCATGGGCTACGAGCAGTACTTC. Translated, it gives CASSLNSMGYEQYF.

This clonotype was observed a handful of times. CDR3 in DNA: TGTGCCAGCAGTTATCGGGACAGGAGCGAGCAGTACTTC. The encoded protein is CASSYRDRSEQYF. The chain employs TRBV6-5 and TRBJ2-7; 8 bases fit TRBD1. The length of the CDR3 is 13 residues. CDR1 and CDR2 from the germline V gene are MNHEY and SVGAGI. Trimming cost V 3 bases and J 6 bases; bases outside gene matches: 4.

Only a few counts were recorded for this clonotype. The chain couples TRBV5-1 to TRBJ2-2, with no clear D. Germline lookup yields CDR1 SGHRS and CDR2 YFSETQ. The CDR3 sequence is 14 residues long. V lost 4 bases, J lost 4 bases, and 11 bases lay in between. CDR3 coding DNA: TGCGCCAGCAGCAGATCCGAGGTCACCGGGGAGCTGTTTTTT. Its translation: CASSRSEVTGELFF.

The table lists this clonotype with many counts. The gene calls are TRBV5-8 and TRBJ1-4, with D uncertain. Germline loops: CDR1 SGHTS, CDR2 YDEGEE. Trimming took off 0 bases at V and 0 bases at J, with 9 bases between the two ends. This CDR3 region has 16 residues. The CDR3 region has the DNA TGTGCCAGCAGCTTGGGTGACGGACCAACTAATGAAAAACTGTTTTTT. Protein: CASSLGDGPTNEKLFF.

The rearrangement joins TRBV13 to TRBJ2-3; 13 bases are a match to TRBD2. Per the germline V gene, CDR1 is PRHDT and CDR2 is FYEKMQ (reference sequence). V lost 5 bases, J lost 0 bases, and 5 bases stayed unmatched. This CDR3 region has 17 residues. CDR3: CASSRMGLAGSTDTQYF. CDR3 in DNA: TGTGCCAGCAGCCGGATGGGACTAGCGGGGAGCACAGATACGCAGTATTTT.

This clonotype appeared many times. V gene TRBV7-6 combines with J gene TRBJ2-2, with 11 bases identical to TRBD1. J was trimmed by 5 bases and V by 0 bases; bases with no gene match: 5. CDR1 is SGHVS and CDR2 is FNYEAQ in the germline V gene. The CDR3 loop spans 17 amino acids. The chain's CDR3 is CASSLAVGQGATGELFF. In DNA form, the CDR3 reads TGTGCCAGCAGCTTAGCTGTAGGACAGGGGGCAACCGGGGAGCTGTTTTTT.

This clonotype was detected many times. This rearrangement joins TRBV12-3 or TRBV12-4 to TRBJ2-3; TRBD1 aligns across 9 bases. Trimming removed 5 bases from V and 0 bases from J; junction bases left unmatched: 6. This CDR3 spans 16 amino acids. The CDR3 reads CASSPRQGVSTDTQYF. Here the CDR3 DNA reads TGTGCCAGCAGTCCCCGACAGGGGGTGAGCACAGATACGCAGTATTTT.

The chain carries TRBV5-1 and TRBJ2-3, with D possibly TRBD2 on 5 matching bases. Trimming cost V 4 bases and J 4 bases, with 13 bases left between them. The germline V gene encodes CDR1 SGHRS and CDR2 YFSETQ. This CDR3 region has 14 residues. CDR3 region: CASSLDYRADTQYF. CDR3 nucleotide sequence: TGCGCCAGCAGCCTAGACTATAGGGCAGATACGCAGTATTTT.

This clonotype was recorded a few times. This chain uses TRBV20-1 with TRBJ2-1; 9 bases match TRBD2. CDR1 DFQATT and CDR2 SNEGSKA come from the germline V gene (reference sequence). The CDR3 length is 13 residues. The ends lost 6 bases at V and 7 bases at J; junction bases unmatched: 7. As DNA, the CDR3 is TGCAGTGCCTCGTTAGCGGGGGTGAATGAGCAGTTCTTC. This encodes CSASLAGVNEQFF.

At least ten counts were recorded for this clonotype. The chain carries TRBV20-1 and TRBJ1-1, with D possibly being TRBD1 (5 bases). The V and J ends lost 1 base and 0 bases respectively, with 6 bases between them. The CDR3 is 13 amino acids. Looked up from germline, CDR1 is DFQATT and CDR2 is SNEGSKA (reference sequence). The CDR3 is CSARVDMNTEAFF. CDR3 DNA sequence: TGCAGTGCTAGAGTGGACATGAACACTGAAGCTTTCTTT.

This clonotype appeared a few times. The chain is built from TRBV4-1 and TRBJ2-1; possibly TRBD2 for D (5 bases). The V and J ends lost 1 base and 4 bases respectively, with 11 bases between them. CDR1 is MGHRA and CDR2 is YSYEKL in the germline V gene. This CDR3 contains 15 residues. In DNA form, the CDR3 reads TGCGCCAGCAGCCAAGTGATAGCGAATTACAATGAGCAGTTCTTC. Amino acid sequence: CASSQVIANYNEQFF.

In its sample, this clonotype was seen many times. The rearrangement links TRBV7-2 to TRBJ1-4; D is ambiguous. The CDR3 extends over 15 amino acids. V lost 4 bases and J lost 6, with 15 bases in between. The V gene's germline CDR1 is SGHTA and CDR2 FQGNSA. The DNA for the CDR3 is TGTGCCAGCAGCTGGGGTCGAGCGATGGATGAAAAACTGTTTTTT. Translation: CASSWGRAMDEKLFF.

This clonotype was counted many times. This chain connects TRBV5-6 to TRBJ1-1; no clear D gene. Germline CDR1 SGHDT, CDR2 YYEEEE. There are 13 residues in the CDR3. Trimming pared 2 bases from V and 9 bases from J, leaving 14 bases between. The CDR3 here is CASSFLDTSQAFF. The CDR3 DNA reads TGTGCCAGCAGCTTTCTAGATACTTCTCAAGCTTTCTTT.